This passage covers 21 T cell receptor beta chains from one sample sequenced in a study of blood T cell repertoires in COVID-19. Some clones are missing from TCRdb's copy, which holds only in-frame ones; the method was immunoSEQ multiplex PCR. Of roughly 330,000 clones listed, over 80% are singletons. The specimen sequenced was peripheral blood. Receptors originate from a man under 40 with COVID-19, enrolled during active disease.

This clone came up once. The chain couples TRBV5-1 to TRBJ2-1; 11 nucleotides align to TRBD2. The V gene's germline CDR1 is SGHRS and CDR2 YFSETQ. The length of the CDR3 is 15 residues. The trim removed 3 bases at V and 5 bases at J, leaving 4 bases unmatched. CDR3 bases: TGCGCCAGCAGCTGGGGACTAGCGGTGCACAATGAGCAGTTCTTC. It yields the protein CASSWGLAVHNEQFF. Variable domain in full (rest from reference TRBV5-1 and TRBJ2-1): KAGVTQTPRYLIKTRGQQVTLSCSPISGHRSVSWYQQTPGQGLQFLFEYFSETQRNKGNFPGRFSGRQFSNSRSEMNVSTLELGDSALYLCASSWGLAVHNEQFFGPGTRLTVL.

V is TRBV19 and J is TRBJ2-3, with 8 nucleotides matching TRBD2. There are 14 residues in the CDR3. The germline V gene has CDR1 LNHDA and CDR2 SQIVND (reference sequence). V gave up 10 bases and J gave up 3 bases; unmatched junction bases: 9. DNA of the CDR3: TGTGCCACCAGTCCCGCGGGGGGAACAGATACGCAGTATTTT. Amino acid sequence: CATSPAGGTDTQYF.

The chain employs TRBV4-2 and TRBJ1-3; 10 bases line up with TRBD1. Germline CDR1 is LGHNA and CDR2 is YNFKEQ. This CDR3 spans 19 amino acids. Trimming at V came to 0 bases and at J to 5 bases, leaving 13 bases not matched to a gene. The CDR3 region has the DNA TGTGCCAGCAGCCAAGAATTCGGGGGAGACAGGGGGCGCAGAAACACCATATATTTT. Protein: CASSQEFGGDRGRRNTIYF.

This clone has a single count. The chain recombines TRBV9 with TRBJ1-4; 8 bases map to TRBD1. V lost 3 bases, J lost 1 base, and 5 bases stayed unmatched. The CDR3 covers 16 residues. Germline V gene data show CDR1 as SGDLS and CDR2 as YYNGEE. CDR3: CASSADGQGTNEKLFF. The CDR3 nucleotides are TGTGCCAGCAGCGCCGACGGACAGGGAACTAATGAAAAACTGTTTTTT. The variable domain in full, with the rest retrieved from reference TRBV9 and TRBJ1-4, is DSGVTQTPKHLITATGQRVTLRCSPRSGDLSVYWYQQSLDQGLQFLIQYYNGEERAKGNILERFSAQQFPDLHSELNLSSLELGDSALYFCASSADGQGTNEKLFFGSGTQLSVL.

The chain carries TRBV6-2 or TRBV6-3 and TRBJ2-7; no clear D. The CDR3 runs to 14 residues. Trimming pared 2 bases from V and 0 bases from J, leaving 8 bases between. CDR1 and CDR2 (germline): MNHEY, SVGEGT. The CDR3 spells CASSYLGYSYEQYF. The CDR3 coding sequence is TGTGCCAGCAGTTACCTGGGCTACTCCTACGAGCAGTACTTC.

This chain joins TRBV5-1 and TRBJ1-5; 7 bases match TRBD1. This CDR3 is 15 amino acids long. Germline CDR1 reads SGHRS; CDR2 reads YFSETQ. The V segment lost 4 bases and the J segment 1 base; nucleotides outside the gene matches: 5. CDR3 sequence (DNA): TGCGCCAGCAGCCCCCTGACAGGGAGCAATCAGCCCCAGCATTTT. Protein product: CASSPLTGSNQPQHF.

J is TRBJ1-2 and V is TRBV27; D perhaps matches TRBD1 (6 bases). The CDR3 is 13 residues long. Trimming took off 3 bases at V and 11 bases at J, with 16 bases between the two ends. Germline V lookup: CDR1 MNHEY, CDR2 SMNVEV (reference sequence). This CDR3 is CASSLGYDRSYTF. The CDR3 DNA reads TGTGCCAGCAGTTTGGGTTACGACAGGTCTTACACCTTC.

The chain joins TRBV19 to TRBJ1-4; the D gene is possibly TRBD1 (5 bases). Germline CDR1 and CDR2: LNHDA and SQIVND (reference sequence). V lost 5 bases to trimming and J lost 6 bases, with 13 bases between them. CDR3 length equals 14 residues. The CDR3 sequence is CASSWRGGDEKLFF. The CDR3 DNA follows: TGTGCCAGTAGTTGGAGGGGAGGTGATGAAAAACTGTTTTTT.

This rearrangement joins TRBV5-1 to TRBJ2-7, with TRBD2 matching over 12 bases. The CDR3 loop spans 15 amino acids. The ends lost 7 bases at V and 1 base at J; junction bases unmatched: 6. Germline assignment: CDR1 SGHRS and CDR2 YFSETQ. The CDR3 region is CASALAGGRSYEQYF. DNA for the CDR3: TGCGCCAGCGCACTAGCGGGAGGACGTTCCTACGAGCAGTACTTC.

This chain links TRBV4-2 with TRBJ2-1, with D possibly TRBD2 on 6 matching bases. V was trimmed by 5 bases and J by 8 bases, leaving 16 bases between them. CDR3 length: 14 amino acids. Germline V gene data show CDR1 as LGHNA and CDR2 as YNFKEQ. CDR3 sequence reads: CASSSRDSGDEQFF. The CDR3 region has the DNA TGTGCCAGCAGCTCCCGGGACTCCGGAGATGAGCAGTTCTTC.

V usage is TRBV5-4 and J usage is TRBJ2-6, with D possibly being TRBD2 (7 bases). Germline V gene lookup returns CDR1 SGHNT and CDR2 YYREEE (reference sequence). The CDR3 loop spans 17 amino acids. The ends were cut back, 0 bases at V and 4 bases at J, with 14 bases in the middle. The CDR3: CASSLGSGGYGANVLTF. The DNA of the CDR3 is TGTGCCAGCAGCTTGGGATCGGGGGGCTACGGGGCCAACGTCCTGACTTTC.

The V call is TRBV5-6, the J call TRBJ1-4; 8 bases line up with TRBD1. The CDR3 consists of 14 residues. With V trimmed by 2 bases and J by 8 bases, 5 bases remained unmatched. The germline CDR1 and CDR2 sequences are SGHDT and YYEEEE. The CDR3, as DNA: TGTGCCAGCAGCTTTGGACAGGGAGGCGAAAAACTGTTTTTT. Protein: CASSFGQGGEKLFF.

This rearrangement joins TRBV27 to TRBJ2-7, with 7 bases matching TRBD2. This CDR3 has 14 amino acids. The ends lost 6 bases at V and 2 bases at J; junction bases unmatched: 7. CDR1 is MNHEY and CDR2 is SMNVEV in the germline V gene (reference sequence). The CDR3 sequence: CASSTRGVPYEQYF. DNA of the CDR3: TGTGCCAGCAGCACCCGGGGGGTGCCCTACGAGCAGTACTTC.

The chain carries TRBV28 and TRBJ1-1; no definite D call. The V end was cut by 5 bases, the J end by 3 bases, with 10 bases between. This CDR3 comprises 13 residues. Germline V gives CDR1 MDHEN, CDR2 SYDVKM. CDR3 residues: CASSPYQDTEAFF. The CDR3 DNA sequence: TGTGCCAGCAGTCCCTATCAGGACACTGAAGCTTTCTTT.

V usage is TRBV19 and J usage is TRBJ2-1, with 7 bases fitting TRBD2. This CDR3 comprises 14 residues. Trimming removed 8 bases from V and 9 bases from J; junction bases left unmatched: 13. CDR1 is LNHDA, CDR2 SQIVND, per germline (reference sequence). The CDR3 DNA follows: TGTGCCAGTCTTGAGTCGGGGGGTCGTTTTGAGCAGTTCTTC. Its protein is CASLESGGRFEQFF. The full variable domain, in which reference TRBV19 and TRBJ2-1 provide the parts outside the CDR3, is DGGITQSPKYLFRKEGQNVTLSCEQNLNHDAMYWYRQDPGQGLRLIYYSQIVNDFQKGDIAEGYSVSREKKESFPLTVTSAQKNPTAFYLCASLESGGRFEQFFGPGTRLTVL.

This clone showed up just once. This chain joins TRBV5-1 and TRBJ1-1, with 8 bases fitting TRBD1. Trimming cost V 1 base and J 0 bases; bases outside gene matches: 2. CDR3 length: 15 amino acids. Germline V lookup: CDR1 SGHRS, CDR2 YFSETQ. The CDR3 sequence is CASSLRTGMNTEAFF. CDR3 DNA: TGCGCCAGCAGCTTGAGGACAGGGATGAACACTGAAGCTTTCTTT.

The rearrangement uses TRBV19 and TRBJ1-2; D is possibly TRBD1 (5 bases). Trimming shortened V by 5 bases and J by 4 bases, and 17 bases separated the two germline ends. Germline CDR1 and CDR2: LNHDA and SQIVND (reference sequence). There are 15 residues in the CDR3. The chain's CDR3 is CASSDRNARGYGYTF. In DNA, the CDR3 is TGTGCCAGTAGTGATCGCAACGCTAGGGGCTATGGCTACACCTTC.

This clone was detected only a few times. The chain has TRBV6-1 and TRBJ1-1; TRBD1 matches 8 bases. Germline CDR1 MNHNS, CDR2 SASEGT. The CDR3 totals 11 residues. V was clipped by 3 bases and J by 11 bases; unmatched bases: 2. The CDR3 DNA reads TGTGCCAGCAGTGACAGGGGGCGGGCTTTCTTT. As protein: CASSDRGRAFF.

This clone has a handful of counts. The V call is TRBV5-4, the J call TRBJ1-5, with D tentatively TRBD1 (5 bases). Germline-derived CDR1 and CDR2 are SGHNT and YYREEE (reference sequence). V was trimmed by 1 base and J by 0 bases, leaving 8 bases between them. This CDR3 is 15 amino acids long. The DNA of the CDR3 is TGTGCCAGCAGCTTGTGGGGCGGTAGCAATCAGCCCCAGCATTTT. It translates to CASSLWGGSNQPQHF.

J is TRBJ2-7 and V is TRBV15; 11 nucleotides match TRBD2. This CDR3 region has 14 residues. The trim removed 4 bases at V and 4 bases at J, leaving 3 bases unmatched. The germline gives CDR1 LNHNV, CDR2 YYDKDF (reference sequence). CDR3 sequence reads: CATSTTSGRYEQYF. The CDR3 bases are TGTGCCACCAGCACCACTAGCGGGAGATACGAGCAGTACTTC.

V is TRBV10-3 and J is TRBJ2-3; 9 nucleotides line up with TRBD2. The CDR3 is 16 residues long. Looked up from germline, CDR1 is ENHRY and CDR2 is SYGVKD. Unmatched junction bases numbered 10, after V lost 4 bases and J lost 5 bases. The CDR3 protein is CAISAGDSGGIDTQYF. For the CDR3, the DNA is TGTGCCATCAGTGCCGGGGATAGCGGGGGTATAGATACGCAGTATTTT.